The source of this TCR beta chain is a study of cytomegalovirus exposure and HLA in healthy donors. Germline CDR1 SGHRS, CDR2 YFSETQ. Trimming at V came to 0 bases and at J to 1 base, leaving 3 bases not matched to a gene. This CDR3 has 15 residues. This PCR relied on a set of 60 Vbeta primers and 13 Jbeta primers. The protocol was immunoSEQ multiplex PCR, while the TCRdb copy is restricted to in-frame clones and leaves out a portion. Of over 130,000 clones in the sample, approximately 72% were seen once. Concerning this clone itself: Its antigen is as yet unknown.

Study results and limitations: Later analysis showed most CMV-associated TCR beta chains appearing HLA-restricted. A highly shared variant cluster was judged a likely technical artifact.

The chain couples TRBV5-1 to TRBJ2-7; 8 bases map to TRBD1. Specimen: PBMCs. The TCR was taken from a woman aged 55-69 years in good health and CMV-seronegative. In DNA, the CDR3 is TGCGCCAGCAGCTTGGATTGGGACAGGTCCTACGAGCAGTACTTC. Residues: CASSLDWDRSYEQYF. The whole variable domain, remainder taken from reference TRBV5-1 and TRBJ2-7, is KAGVTQTPRYLIKTRGQQVTLSCSPISGHRSVSWYQQTPGQGLQFLFEYFSETQRNKGNFPGRFSGRQFSNSRSEMNVSTLELGDSALYLCASSLDWDRSYEQYFGPGTRLTVT.